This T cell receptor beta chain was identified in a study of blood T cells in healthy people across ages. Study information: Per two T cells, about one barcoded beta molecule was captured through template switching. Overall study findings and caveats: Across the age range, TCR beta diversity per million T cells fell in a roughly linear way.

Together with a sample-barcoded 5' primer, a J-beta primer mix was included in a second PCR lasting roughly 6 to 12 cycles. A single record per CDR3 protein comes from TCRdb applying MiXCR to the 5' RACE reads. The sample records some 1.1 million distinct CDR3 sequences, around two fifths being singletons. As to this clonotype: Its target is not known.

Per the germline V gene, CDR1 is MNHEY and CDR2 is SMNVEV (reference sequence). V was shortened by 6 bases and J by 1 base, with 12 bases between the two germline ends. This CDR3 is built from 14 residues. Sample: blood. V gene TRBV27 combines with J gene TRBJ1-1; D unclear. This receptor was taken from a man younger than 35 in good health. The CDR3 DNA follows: TGTGCCAGCAGCAAAGTGGCAGAGAACACTGAAGCTTTCTTT. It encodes CASSKVAENTEAFF.